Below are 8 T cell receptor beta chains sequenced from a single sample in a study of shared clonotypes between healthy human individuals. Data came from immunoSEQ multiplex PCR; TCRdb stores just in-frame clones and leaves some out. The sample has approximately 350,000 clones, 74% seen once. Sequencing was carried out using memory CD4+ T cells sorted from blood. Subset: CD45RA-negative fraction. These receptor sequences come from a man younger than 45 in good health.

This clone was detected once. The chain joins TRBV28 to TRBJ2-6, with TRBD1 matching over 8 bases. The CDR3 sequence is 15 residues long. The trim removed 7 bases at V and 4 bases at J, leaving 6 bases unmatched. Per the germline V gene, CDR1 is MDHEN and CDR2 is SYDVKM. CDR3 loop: CASTGQGTGANVLTF. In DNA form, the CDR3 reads TGTGCCAGCACCGGACAGGGAACGGGGGCCAACGTCCTGACTTTC.

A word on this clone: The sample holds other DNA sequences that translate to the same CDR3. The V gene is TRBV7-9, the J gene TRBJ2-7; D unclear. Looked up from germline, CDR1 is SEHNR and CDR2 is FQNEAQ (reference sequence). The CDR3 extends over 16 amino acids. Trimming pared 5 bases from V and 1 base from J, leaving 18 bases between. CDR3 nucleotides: TGTGCCAGCAGCAGTCTAGACCCGGGTGGGTCCTACGAGCAGTACTTC. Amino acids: CASSSLDPGGSYEQYF.

Here the CDR3 DNA reads TGTGCCAGCAGTTTAAGGCACTCCGGGACCACCTACGAGCAGTACTTC. It encodes CASSLRHSGTTYEQYF. The V call is TRBV27, the J call TRBJ2-7; D may correspond to TRBD1 or TRBD2 (5 bases each). Germline CDR1 is MNHEY and CDR2 is SMNVEV (reference sequence). V dropped 2 bases and J dropped 2 bases, with 16 bases sitting between them. The CDR3 is 16 amino acids.

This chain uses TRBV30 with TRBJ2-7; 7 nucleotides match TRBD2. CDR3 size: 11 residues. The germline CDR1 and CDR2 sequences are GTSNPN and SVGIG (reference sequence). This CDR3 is CGGGSSYEQYF. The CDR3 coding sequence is TGTGGAGGCGGGAGCTCCTACGAGCAGTACTTC. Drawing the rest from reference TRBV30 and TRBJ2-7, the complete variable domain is SQTIHQWPATLVQPVGSPLSLECTVEGTSNPNLYWYRQAAGRGLQLLFYSVGIGQISSEVPQNLSASRPQDRQFILSSKKLLLSDSGFYLCGGGSSYEQYFGPGTRLTVT.

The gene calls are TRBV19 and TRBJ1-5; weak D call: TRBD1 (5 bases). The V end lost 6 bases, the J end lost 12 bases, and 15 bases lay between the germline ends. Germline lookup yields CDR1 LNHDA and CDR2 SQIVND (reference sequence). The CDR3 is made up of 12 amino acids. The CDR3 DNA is TGTGCCAGTAGCGAGCAGGGTAGGCTCCAGCATTTT. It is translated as CASSEQGRLQHF.

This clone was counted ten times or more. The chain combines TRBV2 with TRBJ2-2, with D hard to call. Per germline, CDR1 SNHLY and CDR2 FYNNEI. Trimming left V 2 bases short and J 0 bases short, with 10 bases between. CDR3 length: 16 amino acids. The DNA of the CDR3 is TGTGCCAGCAGTGAACTGCAGCAGTCGAACACCGGGGAGCTGTTTTTT. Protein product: CASSELQQSNTGELFF.

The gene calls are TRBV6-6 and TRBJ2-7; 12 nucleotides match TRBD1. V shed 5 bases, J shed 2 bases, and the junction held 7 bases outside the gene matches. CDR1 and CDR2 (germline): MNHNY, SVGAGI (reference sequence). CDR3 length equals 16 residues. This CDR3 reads CASSLPGQGAAYEQYF. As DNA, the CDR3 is TGTGCCAGCAGTCTCCCGGGACAGGGGGCGGCCTACGAGCAGTACTTC.

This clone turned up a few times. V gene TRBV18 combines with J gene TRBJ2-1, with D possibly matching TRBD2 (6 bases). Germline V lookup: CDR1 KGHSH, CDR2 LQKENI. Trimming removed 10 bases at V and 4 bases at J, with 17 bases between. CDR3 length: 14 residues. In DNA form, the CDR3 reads TGTGCCACCGACCATTCGGGGGAGTACAATGAGCAGTTCTTC. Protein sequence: CATDHSGEYNEQFF.